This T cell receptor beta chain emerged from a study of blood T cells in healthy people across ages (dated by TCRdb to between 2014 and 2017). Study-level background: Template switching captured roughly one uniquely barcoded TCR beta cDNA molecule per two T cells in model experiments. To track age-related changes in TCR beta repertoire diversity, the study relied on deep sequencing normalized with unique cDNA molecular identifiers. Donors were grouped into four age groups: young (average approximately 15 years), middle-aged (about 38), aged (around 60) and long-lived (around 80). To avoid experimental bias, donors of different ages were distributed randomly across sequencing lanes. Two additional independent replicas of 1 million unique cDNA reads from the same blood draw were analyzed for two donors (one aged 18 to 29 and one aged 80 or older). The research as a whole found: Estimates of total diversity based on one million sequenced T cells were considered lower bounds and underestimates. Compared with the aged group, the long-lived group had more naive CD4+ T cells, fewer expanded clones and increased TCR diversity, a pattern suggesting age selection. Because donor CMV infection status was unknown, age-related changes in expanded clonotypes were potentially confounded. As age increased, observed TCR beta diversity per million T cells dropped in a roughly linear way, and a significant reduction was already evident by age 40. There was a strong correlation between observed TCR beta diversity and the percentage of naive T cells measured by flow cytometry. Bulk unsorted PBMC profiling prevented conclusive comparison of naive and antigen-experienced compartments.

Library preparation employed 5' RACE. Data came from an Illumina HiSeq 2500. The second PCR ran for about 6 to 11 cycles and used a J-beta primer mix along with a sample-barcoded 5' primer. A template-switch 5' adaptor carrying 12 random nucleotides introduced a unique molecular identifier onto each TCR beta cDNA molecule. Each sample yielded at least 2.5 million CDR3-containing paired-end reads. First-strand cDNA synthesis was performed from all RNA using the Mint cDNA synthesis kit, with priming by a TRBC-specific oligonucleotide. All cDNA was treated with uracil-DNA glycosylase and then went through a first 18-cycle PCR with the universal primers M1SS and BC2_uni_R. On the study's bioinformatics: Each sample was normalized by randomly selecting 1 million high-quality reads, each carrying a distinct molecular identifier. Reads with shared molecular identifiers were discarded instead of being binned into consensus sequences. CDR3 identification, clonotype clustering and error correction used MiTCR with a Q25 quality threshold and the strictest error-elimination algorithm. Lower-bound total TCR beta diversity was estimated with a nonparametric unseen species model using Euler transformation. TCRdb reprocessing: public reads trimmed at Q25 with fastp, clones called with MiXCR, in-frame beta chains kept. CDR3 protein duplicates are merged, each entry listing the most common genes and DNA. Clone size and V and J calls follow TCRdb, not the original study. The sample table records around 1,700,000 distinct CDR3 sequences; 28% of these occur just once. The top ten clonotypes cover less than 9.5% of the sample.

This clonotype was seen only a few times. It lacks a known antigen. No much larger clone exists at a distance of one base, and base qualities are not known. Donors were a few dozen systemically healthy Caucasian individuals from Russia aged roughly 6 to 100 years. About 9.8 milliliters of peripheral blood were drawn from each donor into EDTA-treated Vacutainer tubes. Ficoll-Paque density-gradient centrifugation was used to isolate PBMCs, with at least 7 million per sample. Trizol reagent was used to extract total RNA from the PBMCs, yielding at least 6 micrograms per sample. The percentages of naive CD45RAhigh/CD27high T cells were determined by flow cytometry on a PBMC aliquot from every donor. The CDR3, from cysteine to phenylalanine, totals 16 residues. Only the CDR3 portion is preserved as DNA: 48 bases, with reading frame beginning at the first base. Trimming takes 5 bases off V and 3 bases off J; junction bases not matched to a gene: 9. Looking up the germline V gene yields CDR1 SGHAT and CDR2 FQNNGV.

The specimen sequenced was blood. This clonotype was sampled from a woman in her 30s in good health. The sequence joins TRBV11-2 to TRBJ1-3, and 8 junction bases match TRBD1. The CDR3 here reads CASSRSVGQGGNTIYF. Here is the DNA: TGTGCCAGCAGCCGAAGCGTTGGACAGGGTGGAAACACCATATATTTT.